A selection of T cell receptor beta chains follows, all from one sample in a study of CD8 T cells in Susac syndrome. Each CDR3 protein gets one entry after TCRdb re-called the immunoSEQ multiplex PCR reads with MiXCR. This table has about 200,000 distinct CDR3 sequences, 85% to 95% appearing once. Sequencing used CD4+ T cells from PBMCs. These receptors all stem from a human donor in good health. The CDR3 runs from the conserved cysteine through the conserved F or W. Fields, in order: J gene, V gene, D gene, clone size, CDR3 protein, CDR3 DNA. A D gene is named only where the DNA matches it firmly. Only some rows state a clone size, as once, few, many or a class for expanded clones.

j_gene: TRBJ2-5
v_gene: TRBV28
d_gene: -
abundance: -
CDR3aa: CASRSRGRETQYF
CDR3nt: TGTGCCAGCAGAAGCAGGGGACGAGAGACCCAGTACTTC

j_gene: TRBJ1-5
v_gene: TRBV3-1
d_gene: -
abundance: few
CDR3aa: CASSQSNQPQHF
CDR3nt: TGTGCCAGCAGCCAGAGCAATCAGCCCCAGCATTTT

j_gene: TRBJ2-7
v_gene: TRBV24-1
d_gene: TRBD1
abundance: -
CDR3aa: CATTSTDRVVHEQYF
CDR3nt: TGTGCCACCACTTCCACGGACAGGGTGGTACACGAGCAGTACTTC

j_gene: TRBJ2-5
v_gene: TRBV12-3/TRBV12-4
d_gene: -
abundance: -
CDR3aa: CASSPSGGLETQYF
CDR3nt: TGTGCCAGCAGTCCCTCCGGGGGGCTTGAGACCCAGTACTTC

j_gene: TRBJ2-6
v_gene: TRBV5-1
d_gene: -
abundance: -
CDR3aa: CASSTRIISGANVLTF
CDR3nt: TGCGCCAGCAGCACCCGAATTATCTCTGGGGCCAACGTCCTGACTTTC

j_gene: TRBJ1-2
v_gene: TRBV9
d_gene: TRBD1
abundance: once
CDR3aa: CASAQGQGLRGYTF
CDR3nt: TGTGCCAGCGCTCAGGGACAGGGGCTTCGTGGCTACACCTTC

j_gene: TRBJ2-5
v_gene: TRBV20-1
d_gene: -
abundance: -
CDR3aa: CSADPGRRETQYF
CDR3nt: TGCAGTGCTGACCCGGGCCGGCGGGAGACCCAGTACTTC

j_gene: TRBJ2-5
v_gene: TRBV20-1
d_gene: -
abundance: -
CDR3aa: CSALSGQETQYF
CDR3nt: TGCAGTGCCCTTTCAGGCCAAGAGACCCAGTACTTC

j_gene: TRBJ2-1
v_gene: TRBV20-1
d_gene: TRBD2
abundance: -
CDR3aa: CSALNLAGSSYNEQFF
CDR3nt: TGCAGTGCCCTCAATTTAGCGGGGAGCTCCTACAATGAGCAGTTCTTC

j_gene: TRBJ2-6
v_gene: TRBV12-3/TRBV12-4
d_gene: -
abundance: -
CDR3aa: CATTRVVNTGANVLTF
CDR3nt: TGTGCCACCACACGGGTCGTAAATACCGGGGCCAACGTCCTGACTTTC

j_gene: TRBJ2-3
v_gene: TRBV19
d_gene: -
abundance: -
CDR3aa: CASSMPGRADTQYF
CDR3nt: TGTGCCAGTAGTATGCCCGGTCGGGCAGATACGCAGTATTTT

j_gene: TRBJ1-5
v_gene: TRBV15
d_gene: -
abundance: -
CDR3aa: CATSRDPNQPQHF
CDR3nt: TGTGCCACCAGCAGAGATCCAAATCAGCCCCAGCATTTT

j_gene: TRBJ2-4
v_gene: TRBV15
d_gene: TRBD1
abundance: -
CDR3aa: CATSRTGYANIQYF
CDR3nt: TGTGCCACCAGCCGGACAGGGTATGCAAACATTCAGTACTTC

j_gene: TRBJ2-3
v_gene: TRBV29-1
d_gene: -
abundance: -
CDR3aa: CSVEGLGQTRHTDTQYF
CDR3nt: TGCAGCGTTGAAGGACTCGGACAGACCAGGCACACAGATACGCAGTATTTT